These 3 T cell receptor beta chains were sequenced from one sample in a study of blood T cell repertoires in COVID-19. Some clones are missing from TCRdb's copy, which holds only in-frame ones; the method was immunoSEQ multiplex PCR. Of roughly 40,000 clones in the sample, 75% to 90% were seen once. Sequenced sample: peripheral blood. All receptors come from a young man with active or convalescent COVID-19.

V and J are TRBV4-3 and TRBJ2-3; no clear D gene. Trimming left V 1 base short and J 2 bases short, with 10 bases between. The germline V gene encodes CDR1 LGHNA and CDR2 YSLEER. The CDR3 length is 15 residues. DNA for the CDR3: TGCGCCAGCAGCCAAGGAACTCGATCCACAGATACGCAGTATTTT. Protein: CASSQGTRSTDTQYF.

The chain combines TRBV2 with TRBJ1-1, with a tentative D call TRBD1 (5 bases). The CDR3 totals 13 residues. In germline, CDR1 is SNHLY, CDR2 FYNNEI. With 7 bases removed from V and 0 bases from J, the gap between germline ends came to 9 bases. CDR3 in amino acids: CASTRQLNTEAFF. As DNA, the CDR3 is TGTGCCAGCACCAGACAGCTGAACACTGAAGCTTTCTTT.

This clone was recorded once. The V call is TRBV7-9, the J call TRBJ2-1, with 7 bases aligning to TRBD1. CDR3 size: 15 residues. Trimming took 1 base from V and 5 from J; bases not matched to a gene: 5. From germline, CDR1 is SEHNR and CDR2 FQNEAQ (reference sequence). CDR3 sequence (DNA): TGTGCCAGCAGCTTAGGGCGACAGGGTCACAATGAGCAGTTCTTC. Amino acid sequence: CASSLGRQGHNEQFF.